This TCR beta chain was recovered during a study of blood T cell repertoires in COVID-19. About the research overall: Whether acute or convalescent, the COVID-19 samples came from the United States, Italy and Spain. Sources were T cells, B-cell-depleted T cells, or PBMCs; the material itself was cDNA or gDNA.

This clone was observed a handful of times. Original analysis: Reference gene primer amplification in the assay estimated nucleated cell counts. The assay was immunoSEQ multiplex PCR, and TCRdb's table has in-frame clones only and misses some. V and J calls and clone size are those listed in that table; D and trimming were worked out from the DNA. The sample has around 200,000 clones; 83% are singletons. The sequenced sample consisted of peripheral blood. The clonotype originates from a woman aged 40 to 50 with acute or convalescent COVID-19.

The CDR3 reads CASSILRDTGTDTQYF. For the CDR3, the DNA is TGTGCCAGTAGTATCCTCCGGGACACAGGCACAGATACGCAGTATTTT. This sequence joins TRBV19 and TRBJ2-3, with D perhaps matching TRBD1 (6 bases). The length of the CDR3 is 16 residues. Germline CDR1 LNHDA, CDR2 SQIVND (reference sequence). The V end was cut by 3 bases, the J end by 1 base, with 14 bases between.